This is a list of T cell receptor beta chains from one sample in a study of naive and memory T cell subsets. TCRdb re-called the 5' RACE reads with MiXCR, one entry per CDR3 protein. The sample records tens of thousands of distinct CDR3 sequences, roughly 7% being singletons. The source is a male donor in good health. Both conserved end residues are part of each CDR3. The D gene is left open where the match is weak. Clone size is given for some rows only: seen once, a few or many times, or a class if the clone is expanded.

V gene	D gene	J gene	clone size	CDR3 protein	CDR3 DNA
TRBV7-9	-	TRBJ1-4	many	CASSQVPNRVFATNEKLFF	TGTGCCAGCAGCCAGGTTCCGAACAGGGTATTTGCAACTAATGAAAAACTGTTTTTT
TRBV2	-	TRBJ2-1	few	CASSAKTHNEQFF	TGTGCCAGCAGTGCAAAAACCCACAATGAGCAGTTCTTC
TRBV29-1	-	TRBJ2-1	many	CSVRRDGNSYNEQFF	TGCAGCGTCCGACGGGACGGTAACTCCTACAATGAGCAGTTCTTC
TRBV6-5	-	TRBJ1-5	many	CASSPFKVGNQPQHF	TGTGCCAGCAGCCCCTTCAAGGTGGGCAATCAGCCCCAGCATTTT
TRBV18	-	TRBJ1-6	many	CASSYSSGNNSPLHF	TGTGCCAGCTCTTATTCGTCTGGGAATAATTCACCCCTCCACTTT
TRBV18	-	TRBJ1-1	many	CASFWGGDTEAFF	TGTGCCAGCTTTTGGGGTGGCGACACTGAAGCTTTCTTT
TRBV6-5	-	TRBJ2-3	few	CASSYKGREWDTQYF	TGTGCCAGCAGTTACAAAGGCAGGGAGTGGGATACGCAGTATTTT
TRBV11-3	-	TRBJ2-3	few	CASSLRDIQDGTDTQYF	TGTGCCAGCAGCCTCAGGGACATTCAGGACGGCACAGATACGCAGTATTTT
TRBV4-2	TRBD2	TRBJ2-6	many	CASSQAGTSGRYTTGANVLTF	TGTGCCAGCAGCCAAGCCGGGACTAGCGGGAGGTATACTACTGGGGCCAACGTCCTGACTTTC
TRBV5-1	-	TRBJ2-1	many	CASSFPWGSIDNEQFF	TGCGCCAGCAGCTTTCCTTGGGGATCCATAGACAATGAGCAGTTCTTC
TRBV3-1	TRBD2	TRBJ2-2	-	CASSQVGLAGGELFF	TGTGCCAGCAGCCAAGTAGGACTAGCCGGCGGGGAGCTGTTTTTT
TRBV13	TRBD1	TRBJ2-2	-	CASSPRDRGNTGELFF	TGTGCCAGCAGCCCCCGGGACAGGGGAAACACCGGGGAGCTGTTTTTT
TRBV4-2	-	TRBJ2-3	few	CASSQGQGVADTQYF	TGTGCCAGCAGCCAAGGGCAGGGTGTGGCGGATACGCAGTATTTT
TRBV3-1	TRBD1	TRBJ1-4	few	CASSIPGTGTEKLFF	TGTGCCAGCAGCATCCCCGGGACAGGGACTGAAAAACTGTTTTTT
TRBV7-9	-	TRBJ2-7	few	CASSLWTGEGEQYF	TGTGCCAGCAGCTTGTGGACGGGAGAGGGCGAGCAGTACTTC
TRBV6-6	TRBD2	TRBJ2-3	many	CASSFQGGAGGENSQYF	TGTGCCAGCAGTTTCCAAGGGGGAGCGGGGGGCGAGAATTCGCAGTATTTT